This T cell receptor beta chain is drawn from a study of blood T cell repertoires in COVID-19. Study at large: The analysed material was cDNA or gDNA that came from T cells, B-cell-depleted T cells, or PBMCs.

As handled by the study authors: Scientists estimated how many nucleated cells there were by amplifying reference gene primers. Measured with immunoSEQ multiplex PCR; TCRdb has only the in-frame clones, and not every one. The DNA gave D and trimming, while V, J and clone size come from that table. The table lists tens of thousands of clones, about 83% of them singletons. This CDR3 comprises 14 residues. CDR1 and CDR2 (germline): DFQATT, SNEGSKA (reference sequence). J was trimmed by 10 bases and V by 5 bases; bases with no gene match: 9. What was sequenced was peripheral blood. This chain uses TRBV20-1 with TRBJ2-4, with 12 bases identical to TRBD1. The TCR comes from an elderly woman with acute or convalescent COVID-19. The CDR3 nucleotides are TGCAGTGCTGGTGGGGGACAGGGGGCAAAGATTCAGTACTTC. Protein product: CSAGGGQGAKIQYF.